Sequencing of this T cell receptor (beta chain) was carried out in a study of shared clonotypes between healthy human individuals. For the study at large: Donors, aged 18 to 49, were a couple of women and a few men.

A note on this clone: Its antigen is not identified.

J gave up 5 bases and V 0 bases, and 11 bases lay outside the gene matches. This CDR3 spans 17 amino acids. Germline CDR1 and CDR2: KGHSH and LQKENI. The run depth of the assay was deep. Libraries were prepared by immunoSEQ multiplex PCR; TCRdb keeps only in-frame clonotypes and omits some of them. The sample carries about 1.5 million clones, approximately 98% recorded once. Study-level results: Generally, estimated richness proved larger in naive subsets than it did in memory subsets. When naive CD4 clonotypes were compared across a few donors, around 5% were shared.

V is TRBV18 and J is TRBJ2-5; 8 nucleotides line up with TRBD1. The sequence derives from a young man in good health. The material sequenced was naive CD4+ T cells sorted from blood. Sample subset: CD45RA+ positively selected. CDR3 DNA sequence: TGTGCCAGCTCACCACCCCGGGACAGGCAAACTGGGGAGACCCAGTACTTC. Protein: CASSPPRDRQTGETQYF.